The rows below give T cell receptor beta chains drawn from one sample of a study of cytomegalovirus exposure and HLA in healthy donors. Assay: immunoSEQ multiplex PCR; the TCRdb copy retains only in-frame clones and omits some. The table lists some 170,000 clones, approximately 90% of them singletons. Sequencing input: PBMCs. The receptors shown here come from a young woman in good health and CMV-seronegative. The conserved cysteine and the conserved F or W are not part of the CDR3 here.

17 | TRBJ1-2 | TRBV7-9 | ASSGDPTGNQPGNYGYT
13 | TRBJ1-5 | TRBV6-5 | ASRPDRGTNQPQH
14 | TRBJ2-1 | TRBV6-1 | ASSEAASGGAVRQF
12 | TRBJ2-7 | TRBV6-1 | ASSEGQQGYEQY
12 | TRBJ1-5 | TRBV18 | ASSLGQGDQPQH
13 | TRBJ1-1 | TRBV19 | ASSNLRMRDTEAF
13 | TRBJ2-7 | TRBV4-1 | ASSHSTQNPYEQY
13 | TRBJ1-4 | TRBV5-1 | ASSLGDSTNEKLF
11 | TRBJ1-1 | TRBV5-1 | ASRDRGNTEAF
13 | TRBJ1-4 | TRBV18 | ASSNTLGVNEKLF
13 | TRBJ1-3 | TRBV12-5 | ASGPGQFSGNTIY
13 | TRBJ2-5 | TRBV9 | ASSNRLAGPETQY
13 | TRBJ2-1 | TRBV11-2 | ASSLRGLTGNEQF
16 | TRBJ1-1 | TRBV5-8 | ASSVRDRGESMNTEAF
11 | TRBJ2-1 | TRBV10-3 | ATSRVAGNEQF
15 | TRBJ2-5 | TRBV5-1 | ASSLAYGEGTVETQY
14 | TRBJ1-1 | TRBV29-1 | SVEKWGRSVIPEAF
12 | TRBJ2-2 | TRBV4-3 | ASSQGGGTGELF
11 | TRBJ1-1 | TRBV15 | ATSSRPNTEAF
13 | TRBJ2-7 | TRBV7-9 | ASSPPGGEDYEQY
12 | TRBJ1-1 | TRBV2 | ASTADSLNTEAF
10 | TRBJ2-3 | TRBV7-9 | ASSLGASLEY
13 | TRBJ2-7 | TRBV7-2 | ASSLGRGLSYEQY
13 | TRBJ2-1 | TRBV5-1 | ASSFRQDPSGEQF
13 | TRBJ1-1 | TRBV5-1 | ASTTLQGGGTEAF
9 | TRBJ1-2 | TRBV29-1 | SAEDSGGYT
13 | TRBJ1-1 | TRBV6-5 | ASSYTDRANTEAF
11 | TRBJ2-1 | TRBV2 | ASSLGLINEQF
13 | TRBJ2-5 | TRBV5-1 | ASSSPDRGRETQY
11 | TRBJ2-1 | TRBV11-2 | ASSLDLAGEQF
9 | TRBJ2-7 | TRBV6-1 | ASARGGEQY
12 | TRBJ1-1 | TRBV18 | ASSPPTENTEAF
13 | TRBJ2-3 | TRBV5-1 | ASSYGGGRTDTQY
11 | TRBJ1-5 | TRBV27 | ASSALGGQPQH
13 | TRBJ2-3 | TRBV9 | ASTRTSNPSDTQY
13 | TRBJ1-2 | TRBV7-6 | ASSLTQGQNYGYT
12 | TRBJ1-1 | TRBV4-1 | ASSQPQMNTEAF
14 | TRBJ1-2 | TRBV10-3 | AISEPGETTFRGYT
17 | TRBJ2-5 | TRBV11-2 | ASSLREGLPRDRYTTQY
11 | TRBJ1-2 | TRBV28 | ASSYDRLGGYT